This is a list of T cell receptor beta chains from one sample in a study of technical replicates of blood from several donors. This table comes from immunoSEQ multiplex PCR, and its TCRdb copy is limited to in-frame clones, with some not included. The sample gives 85,000 to 100,000 clones, approximately 94% of which show up once; 0.2% to 0.25% is in the top ten. Sequencing was carried out using T cells isolated from PBMCs. The source is a human donor in good health. Each CDR3 is given with its conserved first and last residue. The D gene is left open where the match is weak. Size tells how often a clone was seen (once, few, many) or the class of an expanded clone, and some rows leave it out.

abundance: -
d_gene: TRBD1
v_gene: TRBV5-1
j_gene: TRBJ1-2
CDR3nt: TGCGCCAGCAAGATTGGACAGGGGGCGCGAATCGCAGAGGTGAATGGCTACACCTTC
CDR3aa: CASKIGQGARIAEVNGYTF

abundance: -
d_gene: TRBD2
v_gene: TRBV6-5
j_gene: TRBJ2-7
CDR3nt: TGTGCCAGCAACGAACTAGCGGCCTACGAGCAGTACTTC
CDR3aa: CASNELAAYEQYF

abundance: -
d_gene: TRBD2
v_gene: TRBV7-7
j_gene: TRBJ2-7
CDR3nt: TGTGCCAGCAGCTTAGCGCCTAGCGGGAGACCCTACGAGCAGTACTTC
CDR3aa: CASSLAPSGRPYEQYF

abundance: -
d_gene: TRBD2
v_gene: TRBV11-2
j_gene: TRBJ2-1
CDR3nt: TGTGCCAGCAGCTTCCCTGCACTAGCGGCGTACAATGAGCAGTTCTTC
CDR3aa: CASSFPALAAYNEQFF

abundance: -
d_gene: -
v_gene: TRBV4-1
j_gene: TRBJ2-1
CDR3nt: TGCGCCAGCAGCCATGAAGCGGCCTCCTCCTACAATGAGCAGTTCTTC
CDR3aa: CASSHEAASSYNEQFF

abundance: -
d_gene: -
v_gene: TRBV11-2
j_gene: TRBJ2-3
CDR3nt: TGTGCCAGCAGCTTCCTAGGCGTTAACACAGATACGCAGTATTTT
CDR3aa: CASSFLGVNTDTQYF

abundance: -
d_gene: -
v_gene: TRBV6-1
j_gene: TRBJ2-1
CDR3nt: TGTGCCAGCAGTGAAGGAGGGAATGAGCAGTTCTTC
CDR3aa: CASSEGGNEQFF

abundance: -
d_gene: -
v_gene: TRBV18
j_gene: TRBJ2-7
CDR3nt: TGTGCCAGCTCACCCTATGCAGGCCCTTACTCCTACGAGCAGTACTTC
CDR3aa: CASSPYAGPYSYEQYF

abundance: -
d_gene: TRBD1
v_gene: TRBV19
j_gene: TRBJ1-4
CDR3nt: TGTGCCAGTAAGGACAGGGGTGCGATTGAAAAACTGTTTTTT
CDR3aa: CASKDRGAIEKLFF

abundance: -
d_gene: TRBD2
v_gene: TRBV6-1
j_gene: TRBJ2-1
CDR3nt: TGTGCCAGCAGTGAAGACCTAGCGGGGGACAATGAGCAGTTCTTC
CDR3aa: CASSEDLAGDNEQFF

abundance: -
d_gene: TRBD2
v_gene: TRBV19
j_gene: TRBJ2-1
CDR3nt: TGTGCCAGTAGTTCGGGACTAGCGGGAGCCAATGAGCAGTTCTTC
CDR3aa: CASSSGLAGANEQFF

abundance: -
d_gene: -
v_gene: TRBV28
j_gene: TRBJ1-2
CDR3nt: TGTGCCAGCAGTAAAGACAGCTATGGCTACACCTTC
CDR3aa: CASSKDSYGYTF

abundance: -
d_gene: TRBD1
v_gene: TRBV5-4
j_gene: TRBJ1-4
CDR3nt: TGTGCCAGCACCGTCGGACAGGGTGATGAAAAACTGTTTTTT
CDR3aa: CASTVGQGDEKLFF

abundance: -
d_gene: TRBD1
v_gene: TRBV10-3
j_gene: TRBJ2-2
CDR3nt: TGTGCCATCAGGACCTGGGACAGGGCGAACACCGGGGAGCTGTTTTTT
CDR3aa: CAIRTWDRANTGELFF

abundance: -
d_gene: -
v_gene: TRBV6-5
j_gene: TRBJ2-5
CDR3nt: TGTGCCAGCAGTTACTCGAGGATAGGAGAGACCCAGTACTTC
CDR3aa: CASSYSRIGETQYF

abundance: -
d_gene: TRBD2
v_gene: TRBV4-2
j_gene: TRBJ2-7
CDR3nt: TGTGCCAGCAGCCTAACTAGCGACTCCTACGAGCAGTACTTC
CDR3aa: CASSLTSDSYEQYF

abundance: -
d_gene: TRBD2
v_gene: TRBV19
j_gene: TRBJ2-1
CDR3nt: TGTGCCAGTAGTCCGCCTGTAGCGGGAGCCTGGGGTGAGCAGTTCTTC
CDR3aa: CASSPPVAGAWGEQFF

abundance: -
d_gene: TRBD2
v_gene: TRBV2
j_gene: TRBJ2-7
CDR3nt: TGTGCCAATATAGTGCGGGACGGGGGGTTCGAGCAGTACTTC
CDR3aa: CANIVRDGGFEQYF

abundance: once
d_gene: TRBD2
v_gene: TRBV28
j_gene: TRBJ2-2
CDR3nt: TGTGCCAGCAGTCCGACTAGCGGGAGGGCCGCAGCCGGGGAGCTGTTTTTT
CDR3aa: CASSPTSGRAAAGELFF

abundance: once
d_gene: TRBD1
v_gene: TRBV7-9
j_gene: TRBJ2-5
CDR3nt: TGTGCCAGCAGCTTCCGGGACAGACAAGAGACCCAGTACTTC
CDR3aa: CASSFRDRQETQYF

abundance: -
d_gene: TRBD1
v_gene: TRBV28
j_gene: TRBJ1-4
CDR3nt: TGTGCCAGCAGTTTCCAATCACAGGGGGCAACTAATGAAAAACTGTTTTTT
CDR3aa: CASSFQSQGATNEKLFF

abundance: -
d_gene: -
v_gene: TRBV4-1
j_gene: TRBJ1-1
CDR3nt: TGCGCCAGCAGCCAAGGGGAGACGAACACTGAAGCTTTCTTT
CDR3aa: CASSQGETNTEAFF

abundance: -
d_gene: -
v_gene: TRBV28
j_gene: TRBJ1-2
CDR3nt: TGTGCCAGCAGTTTGATCGCAGGGACTTTCAGCTACACCTTC
CDR3aa: CASSLIAGTFSYTF

abundance: -
d_gene: -
v_gene: TRBV18
j_gene: TRBJ2-7
CDR3nt: TGTGCCAGCTCACCACCCATCCGACAGGACCCCTACGAGCAGTACTTC
CDR3aa: CASSPPIRQDPYEQYF

abundance: -
d_gene: -
v_gene: TRBV27
j_gene: TRBJ1-6
CDR3nt: TGTGCCAGCAGTTTAGTTGTGTCGGGGGGCCCACCCCTCCACTTT
CDR3aa: CASSLVVSGGPPLHF

abundance: -
d_gene: -
v_gene: TRBV6-6
j_gene: TRBJ1-5
CDR3nt: TGTGCCAGCAGTAAACAGGGTTATCAGCCCCAGCATTTT
CDR3aa: CASSKQGYQPQHF

abundance: -
d_gene: -
v_gene: TRBV28
j_gene: TRBJ1-4
CDR3nt: TGTGCCAGCAGTTTACAGGGTTCGAGGGAAAAACTGTTTTTT
CDR3aa: CASSLQGSREKLFF

abundance: -
d_gene: -
v_gene: TRBV19
j_gene: TRBJ2-7
CDR3nt: TGTGCCAGTAGTAGAGAGACGGGAGTCTACGAGCAGTACTTC
CDR3aa: CASSRETGVYEQYF

abundance: -
d_gene: TRBD1
v_gene: TRBV9
j_gene: TRBJ2-7
CDR3nt: TGTGCCAGCAGCGCGACAGGGTTCTCCTACGAGCAGTACTTC
CDR3aa: CASSATGFSYEQYF

abundance: -
d_gene: TRBD1
v_gene: TRBV5-6
j_gene: TRBJ2-7
CDR3nt: TGTGCCAGCAGCTTGGAGGACAGGCCCTCGATCGAGCAGTACTTC
CDR3aa: CASSLEDRPSIEQYF

abundance: -
d_gene: -
v_gene: TRBV6-1
j_gene: TRBJ2-3
CDR3nt: TGTGCCAGCAGCGCACTAGAGACGCAGTATTTT
CDR3aa: CASSALETQYF

abundance: -
d_gene: -
v_gene: TRBV6-1
j_gene: TRBJ1-4
CDR3nt: TGTGCCAGCAGTGACCGGGTGAGGGCCGCCGAAAAACTGTTTTTT
CDR3aa: CASSDRVRAAEKLFF

abundance: -
d_gene: -
v_gene: TRBV6-5
j_gene: TRBJ1-2
CDR3nt: TGTGCCAGCAGCCCCCGGATCAAAACGGGGGATGGCTACACCTTC
CDR3aa: CASSPRIKTGDGYTF

abundance: -
d_gene: TRBD2
v_gene: TRBV5-4
j_gene: TRBJ2-3
CDR3nt: TGTGCCAGCAGTCGTACTAGCGGGGTAGATACGCAGTATTTT
CDR3aa: CASSRTSGVDTQYF

abundance: -
d_gene: -
v_gene: TRBV5-1
j_gene: TRBJ2-1
CDR3nt: TGCGCCAGCAGCTTGGTCGGCGGGGCCCTATCGGGTGAGCAGTTCTTC
CDR3aa: CASSLVGGALSGEQFF

abundance: -
d_gene: -
v_gene: TRBV6-1
j_gene: TRBJ2-5
CDR3nt: TGTGCCAGCAGTGGACCGGGACTCCGGGTGGAGACCCAGTACTTC
CDR3aa: CASSGPGLRVETQYF

abundance: -
d_gene: TRBD2
v_gene: TRBV28
j_gene: TRBJ2-5
CDR3nt: TGTGCCAGCAGTTTCCCAACCCTTCATAGCGGGGGGCAAGAGACCCAGTACTTC
CDR3aa: CASSFPTLHSGGQETQYF

abundance: -
d_gene: TRBD1
v_gene: TRBV23-1
j_gene: TRBJ2-6
CDR3nt: TGCGCCGGAAGTAGGGGGCTGAGTTCTGGGGCCAACGTCCTGACTTTC
CDR3aa: CAGSRGLSSGANVLTF

abundance: -
d_gene: TRBD2
v_gene: TRBV5-6
j_gene: TRBJ2-5
CDR3nt: TGTGCCAGCAGCTTAAGCGGGGGGGCCGGGACCCAGTACTTC
CDR3aa: CASSLSGGAGTQYF

abundance: -
d_gene: TRBD1
v_gene: TRBV5-1
j_gene: TRBJ2-3
CDR3nt: TGCGCCAGCAGCCGACAGGGGGATGGAGATACGCAGTATTTT
CDR3aa: CASSRQGDGDTQYF

abundance: -
d_gene: TRBD1
v_gene: TRBV7-9
j_gene: TRBJ2-1
CDR3nt: TGTGCCAGCAGCTCTCTTATGGGACAGGGGAGTGATGAGCAGTTCTTC
CDR3aa: CASSSLMGQGSDEQFF

abundance: -
d_gene: -
v_gene: TRBV7-7
j_gene: TRBJ1-1
CDR3nt: TGTGCCAGCAGCTTAGGGACTAACACTGAAGCTTTCTTT
CDR3aa: CASSLGTNTEAFF

abundance: -
d_gene: TRBD2
v_gene: TRBV27
j_gene: TRBJ2-7
CDR3nt: TGTGCCAGCAGTTCAACGGGGGGGGGTGGGGCCGAGGGTTACTACGAGCAGTACTTC
CDR3aa: CASSSTGGGGAEGYYEQYF

abundance: -
d_gene: -
v_gene: TRBV4-1
j_gene: TRBJ1-1
CDR3nt: TGCGCCAGCAGCCAAGGTCTCAGCACTGAAGCTTTCTTT
CDR3aa: CASSQGLSTEAFF

abundance: -
d_gene: TRBD1
v_gene: TRBV19
j_gene: TRBJ2-1
CDR3nt: TGTGCCAGTAGTATCCTTCGGACAGGGGGCGGTGAGCAGTTCTTC
CDR3aa: CASSILRTGGGEQFF

abundance: -
d_gene: -
v_gene: TRBV19
j_gene: TRBJ1-1
CDR3nt: TGTGCCAGCCGCCGGGACACTTACACTGAAGCTTTCTTT
CDR3aa: CASRRDTYTEAFF

abundance: once
d_gene: TRBD1
v_gene: TRBV29-1
j_gene: TRBJ1-3
CDR3nt: TGCAGCGTTGGTGACAGGGGGTCCGGAAACACCATATATTTT
CDR3aa: CSVGDRGSGNTIYF

abundance: -
d_gene: TRBD2
v_gene: TRBV9
j_gene: TRBJ2-2
CDR3nt: TGTGCCAGCAGCGCTGGACTAGCGGGGACGAACACCGGGGAGCTGTTTTTT
CDR3aa: CASSAGLAGTNTGELFF

abundance: -
d_gene: -
v_gene: TRBV10-3
j_gene: TRBJ1-6
CDR3nt: TGTGCCATCAGCGAGACAGTAGATTCACCCCTCCACTTT
CDR3aa: CAISETVDSPLHF